These T cell receptor beta chains were read from a single sample in a study of blood T cell repertoires in COVID-19. Produced via immunoSEQ multiplex PCR; TCRdb's table is partial and in-frame only. The top ten clones hold more than 4.5% of a sample with approximately 200,000 clones, 82% of them seen once. The sequenced material came from peripheral blood. The source is a woman aged 25 to 39 with acute or convalescent COVID-19. CDR3s include the opening cysteine and the closing phenylalanine or tryptophan. Each record gives: V gene, D gene, J gene, clone size, CDR3 protein, CDR3 DNA. A D gene is named only where the DNA matches it firmly. The listing skips clone size in some rows; elsewhere it reads once, few, many or a size class.

V: TRBV7-2; D: .; J: TRBJ1-3; size: .; CDR3: CASSLSPGDTIYF; DNA: TGTGCCAGCAGCTTAAGTCCGGGGGACACCATATATTTT
V: TRBV28; D: .; J: TRBJ1-1; size: .; CDR3: CASSQLNTEAFF; DNA: TGTGCCAGCAGCCAGTTGAACACTGAAGCTTTCTTT
V: TRBV29-1; D: .; J: TRBJ1-4; size: .; CDR3: CSMRGPEGEKLFF; DNA: TGCAGCATGCGAGGCCCGGAGGGTGAAAAACTGTTTTTT
V: TRBV5-1; D: .; J: TRBJ1-1; size: .; CDR3: CASSLLLNTEAFF; DNA: TGCGCCAGCAGCTTGCTCCTGAACACTGAAGCTTTCTTT
V: TRBV2; D: TRBD2; J: TRBJ2-1; size: .; CDR3: CASRGTSGAYNEQFF; DNA: TGTGCCAGCAGGGGTACTAGCGGGGCTTACAATGAGCAGTTCTTC
V: TRBV6-5; D: .; J: TRBJ1-1; size: few; CDR3: CASSYDGRTEAFF; DNA: TGTGCCAGCAGTTACGATGGGAGAACTGAAGCTTTCTTT
V: TRBV30; D: .; J: TRBJ1-2; size: .; CDR3: CAWSEEGAGLGYTF; DNA: TGTGCCTGGAGTGAGGAAGGGGCCGGATTGGGCTACACCTTC
V: TRBV27; D: .; J: TRBJ2-5; size: .; CDR3: CASSLTGRWETQYF; DNA: TGTGCCAGCAGTTTGACAGGACGGTGGGAGACCCAGTACTTC
V: TRBV6-2/TRBV6-3; D: .; J: TRBJ2-2; size: .; CDR3: CASSYLPQRSNTGELFF; DNA: TGTGCCAGCAGTTACCTTCCACAACGATCTAACACCGGGGAGCTGTTTTTT
V: TRBV15; D: .; J: TRBJ2-7; size: .; CDR3: CATTSGYEQYF; DNA: TGTGCCACCACCTCAGGATACGAGCAGTACTTC
V: TRBV5-8; D: TRBD2; J: TRBJ2-7; size: .; CDR3: CASSLDRGGYYEQYF; DNA: TGTGCCAGCAGCTTGGACCGGGGGGGGTACTACGAGCAGTACTTC
V: TRBV19; D: .; J: TRBJ1-1; size: .; CDR3: CASSILGRDTEAFF; DNA: TGTGCCAGTAGTATATTGGGCAGGGACACTGAAGCTTTCTTT